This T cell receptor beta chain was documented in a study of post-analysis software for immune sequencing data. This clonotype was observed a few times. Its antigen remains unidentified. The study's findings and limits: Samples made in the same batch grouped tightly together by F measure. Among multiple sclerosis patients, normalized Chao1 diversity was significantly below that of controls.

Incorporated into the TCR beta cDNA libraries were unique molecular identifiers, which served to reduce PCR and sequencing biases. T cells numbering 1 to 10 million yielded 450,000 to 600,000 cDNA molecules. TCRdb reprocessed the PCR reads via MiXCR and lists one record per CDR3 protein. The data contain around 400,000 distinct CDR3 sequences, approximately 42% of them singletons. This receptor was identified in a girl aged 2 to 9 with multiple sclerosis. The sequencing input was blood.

The CDR3 DNA reads as TGCAGTGCCATCGACAGAAAAAGCTCCTACGAGCAGTACTTC. Encoded protein: CSAIDRKSSYEQYF. The rearrangement joins TRBV20-1 to TRBJ2-7; D might be TRBD1 (5 bases). Trimming took 6 bases from V and 0 from J, leaving 15 bases between them. Germline V gene data show CDR1 as DFQATT and CDR2 as SNEGSKA (reference sequence). This CDR3 region has 14 residues.